These 19 T cell receptor beta chains were sequenced from one sample in a study of radiotherapy plus CTLA-4 blockade in lung cancer. Clones were sequenced by immunoSEQ multiplex PCR, and TCRdb holds only the in-frame ones, with some missing. This table has roughly 110,000 clones, roughly 86% appearing once. Sequencing was performed on peripheral blood, taken from a patient treated with radiotherapy plus ipilimumab. The source is a human donor with non-small cell lung cancer that progressed on radiotherapy plus ipilimumab. Some clones in this sample may be carry-over from other donors' samples.

This chain uses TRBV5-5 with TRBJ2-5, with D unclear. Germline V gene sequence: CDR1 SGHKS, CDR2 YYEKEE (reference sequence). The CDR3 is 14 amino acids. V was trimmed by 4 bases and J by 2 bases, leaving 12 bases between them. The CDR3 coding sequence is TGTGCCAGCAGCATACTGGCCAATCAAGAGACCCAGTACTTC. This translates into CASSILANQETQYF.

The rearrangement uses TRBV7-3 and TRBJ2-1; D may match TRBD1 or TRBD2 (6 bases each). V shed 5 bases and J shed 3 bases, with 17 bases lying between them. This CDR3 is 16 amino acids long. Germline CDR1 is SGHTA and CDR2 is FQGTGA. In DNA form, the CDR3 reads TGTGCCAGCAGCGCGCAAGGGGGAGGAAACTACAATGAGCAGTTCTTC. Its translation: CASSAQGGGNYNEQFF.

The chain combines TRBV7-2 with TRBJ1-2, with 9 bases aligning to TRBD1. CDR3 length: 15 amino acids. CDR1 is SGHTA and CDR2 is FQGNSA in the germline V gene. V dropped 6 bases and J dropped 0; count of bases not matched to a gene: 5. Here the CDR3 reads CASSLQGASNYGYTF. DNA for the CDR3: TGTGCCAGCAGTTTACAGGGGGCGTCTAACTATGGCTACACCTTC.

The chain recombines TRBV21-1 with TRBJ2-1; the table's D call of TRBD1 was not tested on the DNA. TRBV21-1 is reported as a pseudogene. The CDR3 runs to 15 residues. CDR3 sequence (DNA): TGTGCCAGCAGACGTTTACACCATTCCGACAATGAGCAGTTCTTC. This codes for CASRRLHHSDNEQFF.

This chain uses TRBV13 with TRBJ1-1; weak D call: TRBD1 (5 bases). The V gene's germline CDR1 is PRHDT and CDR2 FYEKMQ (reference sequence). This CDR3 has 16 amino acids. V was cut by 4 bases and J by 0 bases, with 15 bases left in between. CDR3 nucleotide sequence: TGTGCCAGCAGCTCGAGCCAGGGCTGGGTGAACACTGAAGCTTTCTTT. Translation: CASSSSQGWVNTEAFF. Supplemented by reference TRBV13 and TRBJ1-1, the full variable domain reads AAGVIQSPRHLIKEKRETATLKCYPIPRHDTVYWYQQGPGQDPQFLISFYEKMQSDKGSIPDRFSAQQFSDYHSELNMSSLELGDSALYFCASSSSQGWVNTEAFFGQGTRLTVV.

The chain combines TRBV6-6 with TRBJ1-5, with a tentative D call TRBD1 (6 bases). V lost 8 bases to trimming and J lost 5 bases, with 13 bases between them. Germline CDR1 is MNHNY and CDR2 is SVGAGI (reference sequence). The CDR3 has 13 amino acids. CDR3 loop: CASLDRMDQPQHF. The CDR3 DNA sequence: TGTGCCAGCCTCGACAGGATGGATCAGCCCCAGCATTTT.

V usage is TRBV5-6 and J usage is TRBJ1-1, with TRBD1 as a possible D gene (5 bases). Trimming pared 1 base from V and 4 bases from J, leaving 8 bases between. This CDR3 comprises 13 residues. Germline values: CDR1 SGHDT, CDR2 YYEEEE. CDR3 protein: CASSLLGGTEAFF. The CDR3 DNA reads as TGTGCCAGCAGCTTGCTGGGGGGCACTGAAGCTTTCTTT.

This sequence joins TRBV14 and TRBJ2-7; D is possibly TRBD2 (5 bases). This CDR3 is 14 amino acids long. Trimming removed 2 bases at V and 0 bases at J, with 8 bases between. Germline CDR1 is SGHDN and CDR2 is FVKESK. CDR3 coding DNA: TGTGCCAGCAGCCAATCACTAGACTCCTACGAGCAGTACTTC. Protein: CASSQSLDSYEQYF.

This clone was seen only once. The chain carries TRBV5-1 and TRBJ1-3, with no clear D. Germline V gene sequence: CDR1 SGHRS, CDR2 YFSETQ. This CDR3 region has 16 residues. Trimming removed 5 bases from V and 0 bases from J, with 15 bases in between. The CDR3 loop reads CASRRVGASSGNTIYF. CDR3 in DNA: TGCGCCAGCAGGAGGGTGGGCGCGAGCTCTGGAAACACCATATATTTT.

The V gene is TRBV6-8, the J gene TRBJ2-7, with TRBD2 identical over 8 bases. The CDR3 covers 12 residues. Germline CDR1 is MNHGY and CDR2 is SAAAGT. The J segment lost 6 bases and the V segment lost 6 bases, leaving 4 bases of the junction unmatched. CDR3 in amino acids: CASSNTSGEQYF. The CDR3 DNA reads TGTGCCAGCAGCAATACTAGCGGCGAGCAGTACTTC.

The rearrangement uses TRBV6-1 and TRBJ2-3; 8 nucleotides agree with TRBD2. The germline CDR1 and CDR2 sequences are MNHNS and SASEGT. The CDR3 loop spans 16 amino acids. Losses at the gene ends were 2 bases for V and 2 bases for J; bases not matched to a gene: 6. CDR3 nucleotide sequence: TGTGCCAGCAGTGAACTGCGGGGGGTCCACACAGATACGCAGTATTTT. This gives the protein CASSELRGVHTDTQYF.

The chain uses TRBV4-3 and TRBJ1-2, with no clear D. V was pared by 5 bases and J by 1 base, with 8 bases between. Germline lookup yields CDR1 LGHNA and CDR2 YSLEER. CDR3 size: 13 residues. The CDR3 nucleotides read TGCGCCAGCAGCTTGGTAGTTAACTATGGCTACACCTTC. Protein sequence: CASSLVVNYGYTF.

The chain carries TRBV7-8 and TRBJ1-5; D is uncertain. Germline V gene lookup returns CDR1 SGHVS and CDR2 FQNEAQ. Trimming took off 3 bases at V and 5 bases at J, with 8 bases between the two ends. The length of the CDR3 is 13 residues. The CDR3 nucleotides are TGTGCCAGCAGCTTGGACGGCTATCAGCCCCAGCATTTT. As protein: CASSLDGYQPQHF.

This clone was detected once. This chain links TRBV5-1 with TRBJ2-7; 7 positions match TRBD2. This CDR3 is built from 14 residues. Looked up from germline, CDR1 is SGHRS and CDR2 is YFSETQ. V was pared by 7 bases and J by 0 bases, with 7 bases of the junction left unmatched. The CDR3, as DNA: TGCGCCAGCGCCCCCGGGGGGAACTCCTACGAGCAGTACTTC. This gives the protein CASAPGGNSYEQYF.

This chain links TRBV29-1 with TRBJ2-3; 10 bases match TRBD1. CDR1 and CDR2 (germline): SQVTM, ANQGSEA. This CDR3 is built from 12 residues. The V and J ends lost 5 bases and 14 bases, in that order; junction bases with no gene match: 10. The CDR3 nucleotides are TGCAGCGTTCACGCACCGGGACAGGGGCCGTATTTT. It encodes CSVHAPGQGPYF.

To note about this clone: Other nucleotide sequences from this sample produce the same CDR3. V usage is TRBV5-6 and J usage is TRBJ2-3; D ambiguous. Germline V gene lookup returns CDR1 SGHDT and CDR2 YYEEEE. Trimming took off 2 bases at V and 5 bases at J, with 6 bases between the two ends. There are 12 residues in the CDR3. CDR3 region: CASSFGGDTQYF. The CDR3, as DNA: TGTGCCAGCAGCTTCGGCGGAGATACGCAGTATTTT.

This chain joins TRBV7-9 and TRBJ2-7; 13 positions agree with TRBD2. Germline values: CDR1 SEHNR, CDR2 FQNEAQ (reference sequence). V trimming: 0 bases; J trimming: 7 bases; junction bases outside the gene matches: 6. This CDR3 is 16 amino acids long. The DNA for the CDR3 is TGTGCCAGCAGCTTAGCGCCCGGACTAGCGGGGGTTGAGCAGTACTTC. This encodes CASSLAPGLAGVEQYF.

The V gene is TRBV5-4, the J gene TRBJ2-3; D gene uncertain. This CDR3 is built from 14 residues. V gave up 2 bases and J gave up 2 bases, with 9 bases separating them. Per germline, CDR1 SGHNT and CDR2 YYREEE (reference sequence). This CDR3 reads CASSLPEFTDTQYF. The CDR3 DNA follows: TGTGCCAGCAGCTTACCGGAATTCACAGATACGCAGTATTTT. Combining the CDR3 with reference TRBV5-4 and TRBJ2-3 gives the whole variable domain ETGVTQSPTHLIKTRGQQVTLRCSSQSGHNTVSWYQQALGQGPQFIFQYYREEENGRGNFPPRFSGLQFPNYSSELNVNALELDDSALYLCASSLPEFTDTQYFGPGTRLTVL.

V is TRBV6-5 and J is TRBJ2-5; tentatively, D is TRBD1 (6 bases). Germline V gives CDR1 MNHEY, CDR2 SVGAGI. This CDR3 spans 13 amino acids. V was cut by 8 bases and J by 4 bases, with 14 bases left in between. DNA of the CDR3: TGTGCCAGCCGAACAGGGTATCTAGAGACCCAGTACTTC. The encoded protein is CASRTGYLETQYF.